A selection of T cell receptor beta chains follows, all from one sample in a study of T cells in Graves' hyperthyroidism and ophthalmopathy. One entry per CDR3 protein results from TCRdb running MiXCR on the multiplex PCR reads. The data contain about 640,000 distinct CDR3 sequences, 45% of them singletons. The sample comprised peripheral blood or thyroid tissue (not recorded which). These receptors originate from an adult man with Graves' disease, either hyperthyroidism or ophthalmopathy (not recorded which). CDR3s include the opening cysteine and the closing phenylalanine or tryptophan. D genes are given only for firm matches. Size is stated for part of the rows, as once, few or many counts, or as a class when the clone is expanded.

TRBJ2-5,.,TRBV7-9,.,TGTGCCAGCAGCTTAGCCTTATCGGGCCACCCGTACCAAGAGACCCAGTACTTC,CASSLALSGHPYQETQYF
TRBJ1-2,few,TRBV9,.,TGTGCCAGCAGCGTAACTGGAGGGGAGGGCTACACCTTC,CASSVTGGEGYTF
TRBJ1-2,.,TRBV9,TRBD1,TGTGCCAGCAGCGTAGATGGGACAGAAAACTATGGCTACACCTTC,CASSVDGTENYGYTF
TRBJ2-7,.,TRBV7-9,.,TGTGCCAGCGGCCGAGGGGGGCGGGAGTCCTACGAGCAGTACTTC,CASGRGGRESYEQYF
TRBJ1-1,.,TRBV5-1,TRBD1,TGCGCCAGCAGCTTATCAAACAGGGGCGACACTGAAGCTTTCTTT,CASSLSNRGDTEAFF
TRBJ2-7,many,TRBV7-9,TRBD1,TGTGCCAGCAGCTTACTGGGACAGGGGACGTACGAGCAGTACTTC,CASSLLGQGTYEQYF
TRBJ1-6,.,TRBV15,TRBD1,TGTGCCACCAGCAGAGATCTGACAGGGATATTATCACCCCTCCACTTT,CATSRDLTGILSPLHF
TRBJ1-5,.,TRBV10-3,.,TGTGCCATCAGTGACGGGGGGCCGGGTCAGCCCCAGCATTTT,CAISDGGPGQPQHF
TRBJ1-1,many,TRBV15,.,TGTGCCACCAGCAGAGATTGGTTAGTTTTCTTT,CATSRDWLVFF
TRBJ2-5,.,TRBV20-1,TRBD2,TGCAGTGCTAGTCAAACAGATGGGGGGGGGACCCAGTACTTC,CSASQTDGGGTQYF
TRBJ1-1,.,TRBV11-2,.,TGTGCCAGCACGGTATATGGTATAGGTGTGAACACTGAAGCTTTCTTT,CASTVYGIGVNTEAFF
TRBJ1-1,many,TRBV7-9,TRBD1,TGTGCCAGCACCACAGGGGGCACGACCCTCAACACTGAAGCTTTCTTT,CASTTGGTTLNTEAFF
TRBJ1-1,.,TRBV9,.,TGTGCCAGCAGCGTGGAGTCACAGAACACTGAAGCTTTCTTT,CASSVESQNTEAFF
TRBJ1-5,.,TRBV19,.,TGTGCCAGTAGTATGCGGACATGGGAGAATCAGCCCCAGCATTTT,CASSMRTWENQPQHF
TRBJ1-2,.,TRBV10-2,.,TGCGCCAGCAGTGTAGGGGGAGGGAAATACTATGGCTACACCTTC,CASSVGGGKYYGYTF
TRBJ1-2,many,TRBV2,.,TGTGCCAGCAGTGAATATCGGGGTGACTATGGCTACACCTTC,CASSEYRGDYGYTF
TRBJ1-1,.,TRBV7-9,.,TGTGCCAGCAGCGTCGACAGTACCGCTGAAGCTTTCTTT,CASSVDSTAEAFF
TRBJ2-7,.,TRBV5-1,TRBD2,TGCGCCAGCAGCGGTGGACTAGCGGGGCCGCGGGACGAGCAGTACTTC,CASSGGLAGPRDEQYF
TRBJ1-5,few,TRBV20-1,.,TGCAGCGACCCCCTGGGGGGCCCGAGCAATCAGCCCCAGCATTTT,CSDPLGGPSNQPQHF
TRBJ2-7,.,TRBV7-6,TRBD1,TGTGACAGCAGCTTGGGACAGGGGGCTTACGAGCAGTACTTC,CDSSLGQGAYEQYF
TRBJ1-1,.,TRBV2,.,TGTGCCAGCAGCTCGGTGCCTAAGGTGAACACTGAAGCTTTCTTT,CASSSVPKVNTEAFF
TRBJ1-1,few,TRBV4-1,TRBD1,TGTGCCAGCAGCCCCGGACAGGTTAAAGCTTTCTTT,CASSPGQVKAFF
TRBJ1-2,many,TRBV24-1,.,TGTGCCACCAGTGGGCAGGGGCCCTACGGCTACACCTTC,CATSGQGPYGYTF
TRBJ1-2,once,TRBV10-3,TRBD1,TGTGCCATCAGTGAACGGACAGGGATGAATGGCTACACCTTC,CAISERTGMNGYTF
TRBJ2-6,many,TRBV10-3,.,TGTGCCATCAGTGACGCGGCAGGGAGGCCTGGGGCCAACGTCCTGACTTTC,CAISDAAGRPGANVLTF
TRBJ2-5,.,TRBV20-1,.,TGCAGTGCTAGAGAGGGACTGCAAGAGACCCAGTACTTC,CSAREGLQETQYF
TRBJ2-2,.,TRBV19,.,TGTGCCAGTAGGCTAGAGGACACCGGGGAGCTGTTTTTT,CASRLEDTGELFF
TRBJ2-7,.,TRBV11-2,TRBD1,TGTGCCAGCAGCTTAGAGTGGGACAGCTCCTACGAGCAGTACTTC,CASSLEWDSSYEQYF
TRBJ2-7,.,TRBV5-1,.,TGCGCCAGCAGCTTGGGATCACAGGGCCTCTACGAGCAGTACTTC,CASSLGSQGLYEQYF
TRBJ2-7,.,TRBV20-1,.,TGCAGTGCTACGGCTAGCGAGCAGTACTTC,CSATASEQYF